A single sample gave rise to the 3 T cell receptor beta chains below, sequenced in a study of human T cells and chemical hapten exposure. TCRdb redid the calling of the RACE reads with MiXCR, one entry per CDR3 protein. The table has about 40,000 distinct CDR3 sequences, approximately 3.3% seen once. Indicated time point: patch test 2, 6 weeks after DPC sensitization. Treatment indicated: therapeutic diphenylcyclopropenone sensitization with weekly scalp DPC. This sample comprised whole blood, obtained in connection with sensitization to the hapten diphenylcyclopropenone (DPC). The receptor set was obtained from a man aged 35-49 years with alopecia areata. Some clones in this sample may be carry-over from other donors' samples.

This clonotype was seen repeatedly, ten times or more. The DNA for the CDR3 is TGTGCCAGCAGGGATCTCCAGGGCAATGAGCAGTTCTTC. Translated: CASRDLQGNEQFF. The genes are TRBV6-2 or TRBV6-3 and TRBJ2-1, with D maybe TRBD1 (5 bases). CDR3 length: 13 amino acids. Germline V lookup: CDR1 MNHEY, CDR2 SVGEGT. Trimming pared 6 bases from V and 6 bases from J, leaving 12 bases between.

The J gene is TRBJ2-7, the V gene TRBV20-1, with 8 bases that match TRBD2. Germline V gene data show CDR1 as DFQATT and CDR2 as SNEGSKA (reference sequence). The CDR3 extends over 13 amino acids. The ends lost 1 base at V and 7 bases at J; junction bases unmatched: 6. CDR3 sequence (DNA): TGCAGTGCTAGAGCGGGAGGGCCGGGGGAGCAGTACTTC. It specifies CSARAGGPGEQYF.

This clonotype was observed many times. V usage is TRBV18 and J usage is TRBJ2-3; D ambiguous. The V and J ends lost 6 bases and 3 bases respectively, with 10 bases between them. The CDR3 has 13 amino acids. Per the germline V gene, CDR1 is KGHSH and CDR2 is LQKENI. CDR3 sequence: CASSPTTTDTQYF. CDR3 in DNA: TGTGCCAGCTCCCCCACGACTACAGATACGCAGTATTTT.